One T cell receptor beta chain is described in this entry. Clones were read by immunoSEQ multiplex PCR, and TCRdb kept only the in-frame ones, dropping some. In the table there are 110,000 or so clones, over 75% of which are singletons. The entry originates in a study of blood T cell repertoires in COVID-19. Germline CDR1 is KGHSH and CDR2 is LQKENI. V was clipped by 1 base and J by 4 bases, with 5 bases between them. This CDR3 spans 13 amino acids. Material: peripheral blood. This TCR was recovered from a woman between 50 and 59 years old with acute or convalescent COVID-19. This chain links TRBV18 with TRBJ1-5; D is ambiguous. CDR3 sequence: CASSPRQNQPQHF. The DNA for the CDR3 is TGTGCCAGCTCACCACGACAAAATCAGCCCCAGCATTTT. The full variable domain, rest sourced from reference TRBV18 and TRBJ1-5, is NAGVMQNPRHLVRRRGQEARLRCSPMKGHSHVYWYRQLPEEGLKFMVYLQKENIIDESGMPKERFSAEFPKEGPSILRIQQVVRGDSAAYFCASSPRQNQPQHFGDGTRLSIL.